The source of this TCR beta chain is a study of blood T cell repertoires in COVID-19. The wider study: Acute and convalescent COVID-19 samples came from the United States, Italy and Spain.

V was pared by 5 bases and J by 10 bases, with 9 bases between. The CDR3 has 12 residues. Per the germline V gene, CDR1 is MDHEN and CDR2 is SYDVKM. The repertoire was sequenced with immunoSEQ multiplex PCR; TCRdb's copy has only in-frame clones and lacks some. The sample has under 300,000 clones; roughly 82% are singletons. This chain connects TRBV28 to TRBJ1-6, with D possibly being TRBD1 (5 bases). The receptor comes from a woman aged 80 or over with active or convalescent COVID-19. What was sequenced was peripheral blood. CDR3 amino acids: CASSGTVSPLHF. The CDR3 bases are TGTGCCAGCAGTGGGACTGTCTCACCCCTCCACTTT.